Below, 23 T cell receptor beta chains from the same sample are listed, as sequenced in a study of kidney transplant recipient with SARS-CoV-2 infection. TCRdb reprocessed the reads with MiXCR, giving one entry per CDR3 protein. The sample lists under 250,000 distinct CDR3 sequences, 25% to 30% occurring once. The sample in question was a blood sample, obtained at baseline and between days 110 and 120 from a kidney transplant recipient. The receptors originated from a young adult male patient who had COVID-19 and was a kidney transplant recipient. The T cells may come from the graft donor.

In this sample, this clonotype turned up many times. The chain recombines TRBV25-1 with TRBJ2-5, with D possibly being TRBD2 (7 bases). The CDR3 runs to 13 residues. V was pared by 6 bases and J by 5 bases, with 13 bases between. Germline V gene sequence: CDR1 MGHDK, CDR2 SYGVNS. The CDR3 sequence is CASSQGGAETQYF. The CDR3 nucleotides are TGTGCCAGCAGCCAAGGGGGGGCGGAGACCCAGTACTTC.

This clonotype appeared a few times. This chain connects TRBV3-1 to TRBJ2-2, with 7 bases that match TRBD2. This CDR3 region has 15 residues. J gave up 3 bases and V 1 base, and 2 bases lay outside the gene matches. Germline V gives CDR1 LGHDT, CDR2 YNNKEL (reference sequence). CDR3 coding DNA: TGTGCCAGCAGCCAAGCTAGCGGCTACACCGGGGAGCTGTTTTTT. Translated: CASSQASGYTGELFF.

Worth noting for this clonotype: A much larger clone is a single base away; this may be a read error. The rearrangement joins TRBV2 to TRBJ2-4, with D perhaps matching TRBD1 (6 bases). The DNA end is more similar to TRBJ2-7, so the J call may be wrong. CDR3 size: 14 residues. Germline CDR1 and CDR2: SNHLY and FYNNEI. The CDR3 bases are TGTGCCAGCACCCAGGACAGTGGATCCTACGAGCAGTACTTC. Translating it yields CASTQDSGSYEQYF.

This clonotype was observed at least ten times. The chain uses TRBV8-2 and TRBJ2-6; the D call of TRBD2 is as the table states it, not checked on the DNA. TRBV8-2 is a pseudogene segment. The CDR3 is made up of 17 amino acids. CDR3 coding DNA: TGTGGCAACTCCGGGAGGATAACACAAAGTCGGGCCAACGTCCTGACTTTC. Translation: CGNSGRITQSRANVLTF.

This clonotype was recorded at least ten times. The chain couples TRBV7-9 to TRBJ2-2; 7 nucleotides match TRBD2. V dropped 10 bases and J dropped 1; count of bases not matched to a gene: 6. The CDR3 contains 14 residues. CDR1 SEHNR and CDR2 FQNEAQ come from the germline V gene (reference sequence). This CDR3 is CATPGGGNTGELFF. CDR3 sequence (DNA): TGTGCCACCCCAGGCGGGGGGAACACCGGGGAGCTGTTTTTT.

This clonotype was counted ten times or more. This sequence joins TRBV27 and TRBJ2-3; TRBD2 matches at 7 bases. J was trimmed by 3 bases and V by 3 bases; bases with no gene match: 6. Germline CDR1 is MNHEY and CDR2 is SMNVEV (reference sequence). CDR3 length: 15 amino acids. The CDR3: CASSLREKGTDTQYF. CDR3 nucleotides: TGTGCCAGCAGTTTGCGGGAGAAGGGAACAGATACGCAGTATTTT.

This clonotype was observed many times. This sequence joins TRBV16 and TRBJ1-2; unclear D gene. The germline gives CDR1 KGHSY, CDR2 FQNENV. With 5 bases removed from V and 4 bases from J, the gap between germline ends came to 23 bases. The CDR3 loop spans 17 amino acids. The CDR3 nucleotides read TGTGCCAGCAGCATGGTCGAGGTCGTTAGAAAGACCTATGGCTACACCTTC. This codes for CASSMVEVVRKTYGYTF.

A single count supports this clonotype. A single base separates this from a much larger clone, so it may be a read error. V is TRBV29-1 and J is TRBJ1-4, with 9 bases identical to TRBD1. This CDR3 spans 13 amino acids. CDR1 is SQVTM and CDR2 is ANQGSEA in the germline V gene. CDR3 protein: CGVSTGGNEKLFF. The CDR3 coding sequence is TGCGGCGTTTCAACAGGGGGCAATGAAAAACTGTTTTTT.

This clonotype was seen at least ten times. The genes are TRBV12-3 or TRBV12-4 and TRBJ1-2, with unresolved D. The CDR3 contains 17 residues. Trimming took off 5 bases at V and 4 bases at J, with 23 bases between the two ends. The CDR3 spells CASSGATTAGKTYGYTF. DNA for the CDR3: TGTGCCAGCAGTGGAGCTACCACAGCAGGAAAGACCTATGGCTACACCTTC.

This clonotype was observed a few times. The genes are TRBV20-1 and TRBJ2-1; TRBD1 aligns across 11 bases. Germline V gene sequence: CDR1 DFQATT, CDR2 SNEGSKA (reference sequence). Trimming removed 2 bases from V and 9 bases from J; junction bases left unmatched: 15. The CDR3 totals 17 residues. The CDR3, as DNA: TGCAGTGCTAGACCTTACCCGGACAGGGGGCGCTTGGGTGAGCAGTTCTTC. Protein product: CSARPYPDRGRLGEQFF.

This clonotype was seen ten or more times. The chain recombines TRBV27 with TRBJ1-2; TRBD1 matches at 7 bases. The CDR3 runs to 13 residues. J was trimmed by 3 bases and V by 4 bases; bases with no gene match: 2. Germline V CDR1 and CDR2: MNHEY, SMNVEV (reference sequence). CDR3 in DNA: TGTGCCAGCAGTTACAGGGGCCACTATGGCTACACCTTC. Translation: CASSYRGHYGYTF.

As for this clonotype: This may arise from a read error, as a much more abundant clone is one base away. Given the absence of the conserved phenylalanine or tryptophan at the CDR3 end, a read error is likely. This chain joins TRBV30 and TRBJ1-2; no clear D gene. CDR3 length: 16 amino acids. Germline V gives CDR1 GTSNPN, CDR2 SVGIG (reference sequence). Trimming cost V 4 bases and J 4 bases, with 22 bases left between them. The CDR3 loop reads CAWKRERYRKTYGYTL. CDR3 DNA sequence: TGTGCCTGGAAAAGGGAGCGTTATAGAAAGACCTATGGCTACACCCTC.

Only one count was recorded for this clonotype. This may be a read error: a much more frequent sequence differs by one nucleotide. J is TRBJ2-3 and V is TRBV7-3; maybe TRBD1 (7 bases). The germline V gene has CDR1 SGHTA and CDR2 FQGTGA. The CDR3 covers 14 residues. CDR3 sequence reads: CASSLTEGADMQYF. Here the CDR3 DNA reads TGTGCCAGCAGCTTAACGGAGGGGGCAGATATGCAGTATTTT.

Concerning this clonotype: A much larger clone is a single base away; this may be a read error. The V and J genes are TRBV15 and TRBJ1-2, with unresolved D. The V and J ends lost 4 bases and 4 bases respectively, with 22 bases between them. This CDR3 region has 17 residues. Germline values: CDR1 LNHNV, CDR2 YYDKDF (reference sequence). The CDR3 region has the DNA TGTGCCACCAGCATACTCTTATGGTGTGGAAAGACCTATGGCTACACCTTC. Its protein product is CATSILLWCGKTYGYTF. Complete variable domain (other parts from reference TRBV15 and TRBJ1-2): DAMVIQNPRYQVTQFGKPVTLSCSQTLNHNVMYWYQQKSSQAPKLLFHYYDKDFNNEADTPDNFQSRRPNTSFCFLDIRSPGLGDTAMYLCATSILLWCGKTYGYTFGSGTRLTVV.

This clonotype was found a few times. The V call is TRBV20-1, the J call TRBJ2-3; possible D gene TRBD2, 5 bases. Trimming took 5 bases from V and 0 from J, leaving 15 bases between them. The CDR3 is 15 residues long. Germline values: CDR1 DFQATT, CDR2 SNEGSKA (reference sequence). The CDR3 sequence: CSAVGHSGSTDTQYF. The CDR3 DNA reads TGCAGTGCTGTGGGTCACAGCGGTAGCACAGATACGCAGTATTTT.

This clonotype was counted ten times or more. This rearrangement joins TRBV19 to TRBJ2-2, with TRBD2 identical over 11 bases. The CDR3 runs to 19 residues. Germline assignment: CDR1 LNHDA and CDR2 SQIVND (reference sequence). The trim removed 1 base at V and 3 bases at J, leaving 10 bases unmatched. The CDR3 here is CASSIVGRALAGDTGELFF. Written as DNA, the CDR3 is TGTGCCAGTAGTATAGTAGGCAGGGCACTAGCGGGAGACACCGGGGAGCTGTTTTTT.

With regard to this clonotype: A read error is possible here, since a much larger clone lies one base away. The chain combines TRBV6-5 with TRBJ1-2, with D possibly TRBD1 on 6 matching bases. CDR1 and CDR2 (germline): MNHEY, SVGAGI. CDR3 length: 14 amino acids. The V end was cut by 8 bases, the J end by 4 bases, with 17 bases between. The CDR3 protein is CASGVDRTLYGYTF. The DNA of the CDR3 is TGTGCCAGCGGTGTCGACAGGACGCTCTATGGCTACACCTTC.

This clonotype was observed a handful of times. The chain combines TRBV5-4 with TRBJ1-2, with D hard to call. Germline V gene lookup returns CDR1 SGHNT and CDR2 YYREEE (reference sequence). This CDR3 contains 16 residues. The V and J ends lost 7 bases and 4 bases respectively, with 23 bases between them. CDR3 sequence: CASGIVVPGKTYGYTF. In DNA form, the CDR3 reads TGTGCCAGCGGTATTGTCGTACCAGGAAAGACCTATGGCTACACCTTC. Variable domain in full (rest from reference TRBV5-4 and TRBJ1-2): ETGVTQSPTHLIKTRGQQVTLRCSSQSGHNTVSWYQQALGQGPQFIFQYYREEENGRGNFPPRFSGLQFPNYSSELNVNALELDDSALYLCASGIVVPGKTYGYTFGSGTRLTVV.

On this clonotype itself: This clone may be a read error of a much larger clone one base away. The chain is built from TRBV10-2 and TRBJ1-5; TRBD1 is a possible D gene (5 bases). The CDR3 runs to 14 residues. V gave up 8 bases and J gave up 6 bases, with 17 bases separating them. Looked up from germline, CDR1 is WSHSY and CDR2 is SAAADI. CDR3 DNA: TGCGCCAGCGGTGTGGACGGACACCTTCAGCCCCAGCATTTT. Protein sequence: CASGVDGHLQPQHF.

This clonotype was picked up many times. The CDR3 loop is CASSYSGFNEKLFF. The CDR3 DNA reads as TGTGCCAGCAGTTACTCGGGGTTTAATGAAAAACTGTTTTTT. This chain connects TRBV6-2 or TRBV6-3 to TRBJ1-4; D remains ambiguous. This CDR3 is 14 amino acids long. In germline, CDR1 is MNHEY, CDR2 SVGEGT. V lost 0 bases and J 4 bases, leaving 6 bases between the germline ends.

The table lists this clonotype with a few counts. The V and J genes are TRBV5-4 and TRBJ2-1; tentatively, D is TRBD1 (5 bases). The CDR3 sequence is 15 residues long. The V gene lost 4 bases and the J gene lost 2 bases, with 13 bases spanning the gap. Germline values: CDR1 SGHNT, CDR2 YYREEE (reference sequence). CDR3 nucleotide sequence: TGTGCCAGCAGCCCCCAGGGTGGGACCTACAATGAGCAGTTCTTC. This codes for CASSPQGGTYNEQFF.

This clonotype came up many times. The chain recombines TRBV6-4 with TRBJ1-2, with D uncertain. Germline V gives CDR1 MRHNA, CDR2 SNTAGT. The CDR3 length is 17 residues. The germline V and J ends were trimmed by 5 bases and 4 bases, with 23 bases remaining between them. The DNA for the CDR3 is TGTGCCAGCAGTCAAATAGACTCACACGGAAAGACCTATGGCTACACCTTC. As protein: CASSQIDSHGKTYGYTF.

Notes on this clonotype: Possible read error: a much larger clone is one base away. The chain has TRBV9 and TRBJ1-4; TRBD1 matches at 7 bases. Germline V gene sequence: CDR1 SGDLS, CDR2 YYNGEE. The CDR3 runs 15 residues. The CDR3 region is CASGVGGQSNEKLFF. As DNA, the CDR3 is TGTGCCAGCGGCGTAGGGGGACAGTCAAATGAAAAACTGTTTTTT.